One T cell receptor beta chain is described in this entry. The antigen remains undetermined. The data were obtained in a study of radiation and T cells in renal cell carcinoma. Sequencing used immunoSEQ multiplex PCR; TCRdb keeps in-frame clones, though not all of them. The sample contains about 83,000 clones, roughly 80% of which appear only once. Stated time point: blood 4 weeks post-SBRT, at nephrectomy. Treatment described: 15 Gy SBRT to primary tumor, nephrectomy 4 weeks later. Nephrectomy followed 15 Gy stereotactic body radiation by 4 weeks. The V gene lost 5 bases and the J gene lost 0 bases, with 11 bases spanning the gap. The CDR3 extends over 16 amino acids. Germline V gene sequence: CDR1 SGHTA, CDR2 FQGTGA. Study outcomes and limitations: In blood, top tumor clones expanded by 2 weeks, shrinking by 4.

This chain connects TRBV7-3 to TRBJ2-6; possible D gene TRBD1, 6 bases. The origin of this receptor is a woman aged 60-75 years with renal cell carcinoma. Sequencing used blood, obtained from a patient whose treatment included radiotherapy and nephrectomy. The CDR3 coding sequence is TGTGCCAGCAGCCCAGACAGGACCTCTGGGGCCAACGTCCTGACTTTC. Translating gives CASSPDRTSGANVLTF. Complete variable domain (other parts from reference TRBV7-3 and TRBJ2-6): GAGVSQTPSNKVTEKGKYVELRCDPISGHTALYWYRQSLGQGPEFLIYFQGTGAADDSGLPNDRFFAVRPEGSVSTLKIQRTERGDSAVYLCASSPDRTSGANVLTFGAGSRLTVL.